Listed here are 8 T cell receptor beta chains from one sample, sequenced in a study of shared clonotypes between healthy human individuals. Some clones are missing from TCRdb's copy, which holds only in-frame ones; the method was immunoSEQ multiplex PCR. This sample has about 1.5 million clones, with roughly 96% found just once. The sample was naive CD4+ T cells sorted from blood. Subset noted: CD45RA+ positively selected. Receptors originate from a man under 40 in good health.

The chain employs TRBV30 and TRBJ2-7; TRBD1 matches at 7 bases. This CDR3 spans 11 amino acids. Germline trimming cut 3 bases from V and 5 bases from J; bases unmatched to any gene: 1. CDR1 GTSNPN and CDR2 SVGIG come from the germline V gene (reference sequence). The chain's CDR3 is CAWRDRDEQYF. In DNA, the CDR3 is TGTGCCTGGAGAGACAGGGACGAGCAGTACTTC.

This chain joins TRBV18 and TRBJ2-1; D ambiguous. The V end lost 6 bases, the J end lost 7 bases, and 16 bases lay between the germline ends. Germline CDR1 is KGHSH and CDR2 is LQKENI. The CDR3 totals 14 residues. The CDR3 DNA sequence: TGTGCCAGCTCCCTCTCGGCTGGGCAAAATGAGCAGTTCTTC. This codes for CASSLSAGQNEQFF.

The chain couples TRBV7-9 to TRBJ1-1, with 11 bases identical to TRBD1. CDR3 size: 14 residues. J lost 5 bases, V lost 4 bases, and 3 bases had no gene match. Germline CDR1 and CDR2: SEHNR and FQNEAQ (reference sequence). CDR3 nucleotide sequence: TGTGCCAGCAGCTCCGGACAGGGGGCTACTGAAGCTTTCTTT. It codes for CASSSGQGATEAFF.

V is TRBV7-8 and J is TRBJ2-1; the match to TRBD1 covers 7 bases. The ends lost 0 bases at V and 3 bases at J; junction bases unmatched: 2. This CDR3 region has 15 residues. Germline V gives CDR1 SGHVS, CDR2 FQNEAQ. CDR3 protein: CASSLASGGYNEQFF. DNA for the CDR3: TGTGCCAGCAGCTTAGCATCAGGGGGCTACAATGAGCAGTTCTTC. The variable domain in full, completed from reference TRBV7-8 and TRBJ2-1, reads GAGVSQSPRYKVAKRGQDVALRCDPISGHVSLFWYQQALGQGPEFLTYFQNEAQLDKSGLPSDRFFAERPEGSVSTLKIQRTQQEDSAVYLCASSLASGGYNEQFFGPGTRLTVL.

This chain uses TRBV28 with TRBJ2-1; D unresolved. The CDR3 runs 12 residues. Germline lookup yields CDR1 MDHEN and CDR2 SYDVKM. Trimming took off 8 bases at V and 2 bases at J, with 7 bases between the two ends. The CDR3: CASPSPYNEQFF. The CDR3 nucleotides are TGTGCCAGCCCCTCGCCCTACAATGAGCAGTTCTTC.

This chain uses TRBV14 with TRBJ2-5; D uncertain. Germline CDR1 is SGHDN and CDR2 is FVKESK. There are 13 residues in the CDR3. Deletions cut 4 bases from V and 5 bases from J, with 11 bases between. The CDR3 loop is CASSRYLAETQYF. The CDR3 DNA reads as TGTGCCAGCAGCCGATACCTCGCGGAGACCCAGTACTTC. The entire variable domain, with the rest obtained from reference TRBV14 and TRBJ2-5, is as follows: EAGVTQFPSHSVIEKGQTVTLRCDPISGHDNLYWYRRVMGKEIKFLLHFVKESKQDESGMPNNRFLAERTGGTYSTLKVQPAELEDSGVYFCASSRYLAETQYFGPGTRLLVL.

The rearrangement joins TRBV5-1 to TRBJ1-1, with 12 bases matching TRBD1. Germline assignment: CDR1 SGHRS and CDR2 YFSETQ. The junction had 12 bases not matched to a gene; V was cut back by 4 bases and J by 11 bases. The CDR3 spans 15 residues. CDR3 amino acids: CASSIAGTGGDAAFF. The CDR3 region has the DNA TGCGCCAGCAGCATAGCCGGGACAGGGGGCGACGCGGCTTTCTTT.

In regard to this clone: This same CDR3 is encoded by further DNA sequences in the sample. The J gene is TRBJ1-5, the V gene TRBV19, with 7 bases lining up with TRBD1. Looked up from germline, CDR1 is LNHDA and CDR2 is SQIVND (reference sequence). V lost 4 bases to trimming and J lost 6 bases; unmatched junction nucleotides: 6. CDR3 size: 14 residues. CDR3 residues: CASSTRQGVQPQHF. DNA of the CDR3: TGTGCCAGTAGTACGCGACAGGGAGTTCAGCCCCAGCATTTT.